A single sample is the source of the 25 T cell receptor beta chains below, sequenced in a study of PD-1 blockade in mismatch repair-deficient tumors. Profiled with immunoSEQ multiplex PCR; TCRdb holds only in-frame clones, not every one. This sample yields under 95,000 clones, of which 65% to 85% are seen a single time; 2.5% to 3% belongs to the top ten. The sequences come from peripheral blood, collected 12 weeks after starting pembrolizumab. These receptor sequences come from an adult with mismatch repair-deficient cancer.

This clone was counted between two and nine times. The chain couples TRBV5-1 to TRBJ2-7; the match to TRBD2 covers 10 bases. The CDR3 is made up of 16 amino acids. Trimming cost V 4 bases and J 2 bases; bases outside gene matches: 9. CDR1 and CDR2 (germline): SGHRS, YFSETQ. The chain's CDR3 is CASSLDLAGGAYEQYF. The CDR3 region has the DNA TGCGCCAGCAGCCTAGATTTAGCGGGAGGAGCCTACGAGCAGTACTTC.

The chain is built from TRBV19 and TRBJ1-2, with D unclear. V dropped 1 base and J dropped 6 bases, with 9 bases sitting between them. The CDR3 is 13 amino acids. Germline V gene sequence: CDR1 LNHDA, CDR2 SQIVND (reference sequence). In DNA form, the CDR3 reads TGTGCCAGTAGTATAGCGGAGGCTAATGGCTACACCTTC. It translates to CASSIAEANGYTF. Combining the CDR3 with reference TRBV19 and TRBJ1-2 gives the whole variable domain DGGITQSPKYLFRKEGQNVTLSCEQNLNHDAMYWYRQDPGQGLRLIYYSQIVNDFQKGDIAEGYSVSREKKESFPLTVTSAQKNPTAFYLCASSIAEANGYTFGSGTRLTVV.

The V gene is TRBV14, the J gene TRBJ2-3; the D is unclear. The CDR3 is made up of 15 amino acids. In germline, CDR1 is SGHDN, CDR2 FVKESK. The V end was cut by 1 base, the J end by 0 bases, with 8 bases between. The CDR3 loop reads CASSQARASTDTQYF. The CDR3, as DNA: TGTGCCAGCAGCCAAGCTCGCGCCAGCACAGATACGCAGTATTTT.

V usage is TRBV6-1 and J usage is TRBJ2-1; D call uncertain. Trimming took off 2 bases at V and 1 base at J, with 6 bases between the two ends. The CDR3 covers 14 residues. CDR1 and CDR2 from the germline V gene are MNHNS and SASEGT. The DNA of the CDR3 is TGTGCCAGCAGTGAATTAGTATCCTACAATGAGCAGTTCTTC. It is translated as CASSELVSYNEQFF.

A few counts support this clone. The chain couples TRBV19 to TRBJ1-2, with D tentatively TRBD1 (5 bases). Per germline, CDR1 LNHDA and CDR2 SQIVND (reference sequence). V lost 5 bases, J lost 5 bases, and 21 bases lay in between. This CDR3 contains 16 residues. CDR3 nucleotide sequence: TGTGCCAGTAGTCCCGTGGATCCATCGGGGCTATATGGCTACACCTTC. It specifies CASSPVDPSGLYGYTF.

This sequence joins TRBV19 and TRBJ1-4; no definite D call. CDR1 is LNHDA and CDR2 is SQIVND in the germline V gene (reference sequence). V was clipped by 7 bases and J by 0 bases, with 12 bases between them. The CDR3 is 15 residues long. CDR3 residues: CASTQAYATNEKLFF. The CDR3 DNA reads as TGTGCCAGTACCCAGGCATATGCAACTAATGAAAAACTGTTTTTT. The full variable domain, completed using reference TRBV19 and TRBJ1-4, is DGGITQSPKYLFRKEGQNVTLSCEQNLNHDAMYWYRQDPGQGLRLIYYSQIVNDFQKGDIAEGYSVSREKKESFPLTVTSAQKNPTAFYLCASTQAYATNEKLFFGSGTQLSVL.

The gene calls are TRBV18 and TRBJ1-2; maybe TRBD1 (5 bases). Germline CDR1 reads KGHSH; CDR2 reads LQKENI. The CDR3 loop spans 15 amino acids. V lost 3 bases to trimming and J lost 3 bases, with 14 bases between them. CDR3: CASSPAGRVDYGYTF. The DNA of the CDR3 is TGTGCCAGCTCACCGGCAGGGAGGGTAGACTATGGCTACACCTTC.

The chain uses TRBV23-1 and TRBJ1-1, with D unresolved. TRBV23-1 is an ORF, with its function uncertain. V was clipped by 0 bases and J by 4 bases, with 9 bases between them. There are 14 residues in the CDR3. The CDR3 nucleotides are TGCGCCAGCAGTCAATCTAGCGAGGGCACTGAAGCTTTCTTT. Its translation is CASSQSSEGTEAFF.

This sequence joins TRBV11-2 and TRBJ2-7; perhaps D is TRBD1 or TRBD2 (5 bases each). The V gene lost 3 bases and the J gene lost 1 base, with 13 bases spanning the gap. Germline V lookup: CDR1 SGHAT, CDR2 FQNNGV. This CDR3 is 15 amino acids long. CDR3 sequence reads: CASSFGTELSYEQYF. The CDR3 DNA is TGTGCCAGCAGCTTCGGGACCGAACTTTCCTACGAGCAGTACTTC.

The rearrangement uses TRBV10-3 and TRBJ2-7; maybe TRBD2 (6 bases). The CDR3 covers 14 residues. Between the trimmed V and J ends, which lost 0 bases and 6 bases, there was a span of 12 bases. CDR1 is ENHRY, CDR2 SYGVKD, per germline. CDR3: CAISESWDSGEQYF. The CDR3 bases are TGTGCCATCAGTGAGTCGTGGGATAGCGGCGAGCAGTACTTC.

This chain joins TRBV5-8 and TRBJ1-5; D may be TRBD1 (5 bases). This CDR3 is 14 amino acids long. The germline V gene has CDR1 SGHTS and CDR2 YDEGEE. V lost 7 bases and J lost 1, with 12 bases in between. The CDR3 loop reads CASGRGVSNQPQHF. The CDR3 DNA follows: TGTGCCAGCGGGAGGGGAGTGAGCAATCAGCCCCAGCATTTT.

The rearrangement links TRBV7-9 to TRBJ2-7; 9 bases are a match to TRBD1. The trim removed 5 bases at V and 6 bases at J, leaving 11 bases unmatched. This CDR3 is built from 15 residues. Per the germline V gene, CDR1 is SEHNR and CDR2 is FQNEAQ (reference sequence). CDR3: CASSLLGTGFSEQYF. The CDR3 DNA is TGTGCCAGCAGCCTTCTGGGGACAGGGTTCTCCGAGCAGTACTTC.

This clone was detected a few times. The rearrangement uses TRBV7-2 and TRBJ1-1; D remains unclear. The CDR3 totals 13 residues. V was trimmed by 8 bases and J by 7 bases, leaving 17 bases between them. The germline CDR1 and CDR2 sequences are SGHTA and FQGNSA. The CDR3 sequence: CASSLLPGGEAFF. DNA of the CDR3: TGTGCCAGCTCCCTATTACCGGGCGGTGAAGCTTTCTTT.

CDR3 in DNA: TGTGCCAGCAGCCAAGCAGTCAGCCCTAGCACAGATACGCAGTATTTT. Amino acid sequence: CASSQAVSPSTDTQYF. The chain uses TRBV4-2 and TRBJ2-3; D unclear. The CDR3 runs to 16 residues. Deletions cut 1 base from V and 0 bases from J, with 11 bases between. CDR1 LGHNA and CDR2 YNFKEQ come from the germline V gene.

The genes are TRBV30 and TRBJ1-2; D not certain. The V gene's germline CDR1 is GTSNPN and CDR2 SVGIG (reference sequence). The CDR3 has 14 residues. V lost 1 base to trimming and J lost 0 bases, with 9 bases between them. This CDR3 reads CAWSGPTPNYGYTF. In nucleotides, the CDR3 is TGTGCCTGGAGTGGGCCCACTCCTAACTATGGCTACACCTTC.

The rearrangement links TRBV7-3 to TRBJ2-7, with 10 bases matching TRBD1. Germline CDR1 SGHTA, CDR2 FQGTGA. This CDR3 comprises 13 residues. Losses at the gene ends were 5 bases for V and 7 bases for J; bases not matched to a gene: 5. The CDR3 region is CASSLDRGREQYF. The DNA of the CDR3 is TGTGCCAGCAGCCTTGACAGGGGGCGGGAGCAGTACTTC.

CDR3 DNA sequence: TGCGCCAGCAGCTCGGAACGGGGGAACACTGAAGCTTTCTTT. The encoded protein is CASSSERGNTEAFF. V gene TRBV5-1 combines with J gene TRBJ1-1; no clear D gene. The CDR3 has 14 amino acids. Germline lookup yields CDR1 SGHRS and CDR2 YFSETQ. With 3 bases removed from V and 1 base from J, the gap between germline ends came to 10 bases. Drawing the rest from reference TRBV5-1 and TRBJ1-1, the complete variable domain is KAGVTQTPRYLIKTRGQQVTLSCSPISGHRSVSWYQQTPGQGLQFLFEYFSETQRNKGNFPGRFSGRQFSNSRSEMNVSTLELGDSALYLCASSSERGNTEAFFGQGTRLTVV.

This rearrangement joins TRBV7-8 to TRBJ1-4; D is ambiguous. V shed 0 bases and J shed 2 bases, with 10 bases lying between them. The germline CDR1 and CDR2 sequences are SGHVS and FQNEAQ. The CDR3 runs to 16 residues. CDR3 nucleotides: TGTGCCAGCAGCTTAGCGTTCGGGGTGACTAATGAAAAACTGTTTTTT. It yields the protein CASSLAFGVTNEKLFF. Based on the CDR3 plus reference TRBV7-8 and TRBJ1-4, the full variable domain is GAGVSQSPRYKVAKRGQDVALRCDPISGHVSLFWYQQALGQGPEFLTYFQNEAQLDKSGLPSDRFFAERPEGSVSTLKIQRTQQEDSAVYLCASSLAFGVTNEKLFFGSGTQLSVL.

The chain combines TRBV29-1 with TRBJ1-1; D not resolved. Germline V gene data show CDR1 as SQVTM and CDR2 as ANQGSEA. Trimming shortened V by 6 bases and J by 0 bases, and 8 bases separated the two germline ends. The CDR3 sequence is 12 residues long. The CDR3 region is CSVSQMNTEAFF. The CDR3 coding sequence is TGCAGCGTGTCACAGATGAACACTGAAGCTTTCTTT.

This chain links TRBV7-3 with TRBJ2-5; D remains ambiguous. Trimming removed 1 base at V and 6 bases at J, with 9 bases between. Germline V gives CDR1 SGHTA, CDR2 FQGTGA. The CDR3 totals 13 residues. CDR3 in amino acids: CASSLNRPQTQYF. CDR3 nucleotides: TGTGCCAGCAGCTTAAATCGGCCACAGACCCAGTACTTC. The full variable domain, rest sourced from reference TRBV7-3 and TRBJ2-5, is GAGVSQTPSNKVTEKGKYVELRCDPISGHTALYWYRQSLGQGPEFLIYFQGTGAADDSGLPNDRFFAVRPEGSVSTLKIQRTERGDSAVYLCASSLNRPQTQYFGPGTRLLVL.

The V call is TRBV30, the J call TRBJ2-3; 11 positions agree with TRBD2. The CDR3 has 15 amino acids. V was clipped by 2 bases and J by 6 bases; unmatched bases: 7. The germline V gene encodes CDR1 GTSNPN and CDR2 SVGIG (reference sequence). The CDR3 region has the DNA TGTGCCTGGAGTTTTACTAGCGGGAGACTCGATACGCAGTATTTT. Translation: CAWSFTSGRLDTQYF.

The CDR3 loop is CASTYRGGGREAFF. The CDR3 nucleotides are TGTGCCAGTACTTATCGGGGGGGTGGACGTGAAGCTTTCTTT. This chain connects TRBV19 to TRBJ1-1; D might be TRBD1 (5 bases). With 7 bases removed from V and 7 bases from J, the gap between germline ends came to 19 bases. Germline CDR1 is LNHDA and CDR2 is SQIVND (reference sequence). The CDR3 extends over 14 amino acids.

The chain recombines TRBV9 with TRBJ1-2; D possibly corresponds to TRBD1 (5 bases). This CDR3 comprises 12 residues. V was cut by 2 bases and J by 7 bases, with 9 bases left in between. Germline V CDR1 and CDR2: SGDLS, YYNGEE. The DNA for the CDR3 is TGTGCCAGCAGCGTCTGGGGGGTTGGCTACACCTTC. This translates into CASSVWGVGYTF. The full variable domain, with the rest looked up from reference TRBV9 and TRBJ1-2, is DSGVTQTPKHLITATGQRVTLRCSPRSGDLSVYWYQQSLDQGLQFLIQYYNGEERAKGNILERFSAQQFPDLHSELNLSSLELGDSALYFCASSVWGVGYTFGSGTRLTVV.

This clone came up a few times. V gene TRBV29-1 combines with J gene TRBJ2-7; D possibly corresponds to TRBD1 (6 bases). The CDR3 consists of 17 residues. Trimming removed 5 bases from V and 1 base from J, with 24 bases in between. The germline V gene encodes CDR1 SQVTM and CDR2 ANQGSEA. CDR3 nucleotides: TGCAGCGTTTCAACTTATAAGTCTCGGGACACTTCCTACGAGCAGTACTTC. Its protein product is CSVSTYKSRDTSYEQYF.

This rearrangement joins TRBV21-1 to TRBJ2-7; no check of the table's D call, TRBD2, against the DNA was made. TRBV21-1 is deemed a pseudogene. The CDR3 is 14 amino acids. The DNA of the CDR3 is TGTGCCAAGAAGGGAGGGGACATAACCTACGAGCAGTACTTC. Translation gives CAKKGGDITYEQYF.